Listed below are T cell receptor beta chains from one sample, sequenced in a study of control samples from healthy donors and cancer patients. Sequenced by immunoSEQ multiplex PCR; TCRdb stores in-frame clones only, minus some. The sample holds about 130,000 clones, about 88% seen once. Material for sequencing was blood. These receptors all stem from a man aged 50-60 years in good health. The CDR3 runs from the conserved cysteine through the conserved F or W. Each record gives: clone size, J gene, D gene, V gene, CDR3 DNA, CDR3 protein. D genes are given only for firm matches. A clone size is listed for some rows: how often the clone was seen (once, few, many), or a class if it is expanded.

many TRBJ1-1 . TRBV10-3 TGTGCCATCAAGGACCCGGACAACACTGAAGCTTTCTTT CAIKDPDNTEAFF
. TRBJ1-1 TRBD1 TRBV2 TGTGCCAGCAGGGATACAGGGGACACTGAAGCTTTCTTT CASRDTGDTEAFF
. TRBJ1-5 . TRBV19 TGTGCCAGTAGCCTCGGGAGAGCGAATAGCAATCAGCCCCAGCATTTT CASSLGRANSNQPQHF
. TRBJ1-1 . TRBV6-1 TGTGCCAGCAGTGAACGAGAAGCTTTCTTT CASSEREAFF
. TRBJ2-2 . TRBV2 TGTGCCAGGGGGGACACCAACACCGGGGAGCTGTTTTTT CARGDTNTGELFF
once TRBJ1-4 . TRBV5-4 TGTGCCAGCAGCTTGGACAGGGCTAATGAAAAACTGTTTTTT CASSLDRANEKLFF
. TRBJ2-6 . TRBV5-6 TGTGCCAGCAGCTTAACGTCCGCTGGGGCCAACGTCCTGACTTTC CASSLTSAGANVLTF
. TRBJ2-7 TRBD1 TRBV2 TGTGCCAGCAGCGATTATCGGGACAGGGGCTCCTACGAGCAGTACTTC CASSDYRDRGSYEQYF
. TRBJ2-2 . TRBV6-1 TGTGCCAGCAGTGACCTTGGGGGGCCCTGGGAGCTGTTTTTT CASSDLGGPWELFF
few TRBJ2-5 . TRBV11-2 TGTGCCAGCAGCTCCATATCGACCCAGTACTTC CASSSISTQYF
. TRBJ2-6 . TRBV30 TGTGCCTGGAGTAAGGGGGGAGGGGCCAACGTCCTGACTTTC CAWSKGGGANVLTF
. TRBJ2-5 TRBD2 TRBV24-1 TGTGCCACCAGCCTAGCGGGGCCTCAAGAGACCCAGTACTTC CATSLAGPQETQYF
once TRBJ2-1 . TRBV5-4 TGTGCCAGCGCTAAACCCCCCAATGAGCAGTTCTTC CASAKPPNEQFF
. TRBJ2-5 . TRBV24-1 TGTGCCACCAGTGATGGGTTACAGCCCCCAGAGACCCAGTACTTC CATSDGLQPPETQYF
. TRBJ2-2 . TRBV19 TGTGCCAGTATCCGTGGGCAGGCCCAGACCGGGGAGCTGTTTTTT CASIRGQAQTGELFF
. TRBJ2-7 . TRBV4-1 TGCGCCAGCAGCCAAGATTCAGGCATGGGGAGGGAGCAGTACTTC CASSQDSGMGREQYF
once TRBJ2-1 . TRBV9 TGTGCCAGCAGCGTAGCGCCCCTAGGGGACTCCTACAATGAGCAGTTCTTC CASSVAPLGDSYNEQFF
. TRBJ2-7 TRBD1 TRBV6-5 TGTGCCAGTGCCGGACAGGGAGGTACCTACGAGCAGTACTTC CASAGQGGTYEQYF
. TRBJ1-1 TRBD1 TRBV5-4 TGTGCCAGCAGCGCTGGACAGGTGCGGAACACTGAAGCTTTCTTT CASSAGQVRNTEAFF
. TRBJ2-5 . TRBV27 TGTGCCAGCAGTCTGACACCCGACCAAGAGACCCAGTACTTC CASSLTPDQETQYF
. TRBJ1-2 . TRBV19 TGTGCCAGTAGTACCGGGGCAATTAACTATGGCTACACCTTC CASSTGAINYGYTF
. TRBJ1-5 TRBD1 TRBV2 TGTGCCAGCAGTGAACGATACAGGGGTGGGAGACAGCCCCAGCATTTT CASSERYRGGRQPQHF
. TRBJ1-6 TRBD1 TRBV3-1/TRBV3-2 TGTGCCAGCAGCCGACGCCCAGGGGGCGATTCACCCCTCCACTTT CASSRRPGGDSPLHF
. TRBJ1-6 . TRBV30 TGTGCCTGGCTTAGGGCTAATTCACCCCTCCACTTT CAWLRANSPLHF
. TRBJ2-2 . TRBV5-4 TGTGCCAGCAGCTCCCGATCAACAAACACCGGGGAGCTGTTTTTT CASSSRSTNTGELFF
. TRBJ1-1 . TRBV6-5 TGTGCCAGCGGATGGGTCACTGAAGCTTTCTTT CASGWVTEAFF
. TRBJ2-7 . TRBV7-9 TGTGCCAGCAGCTCAGCTAACAGGGACGAGCAGTACTTC CASSSANRDEQYF